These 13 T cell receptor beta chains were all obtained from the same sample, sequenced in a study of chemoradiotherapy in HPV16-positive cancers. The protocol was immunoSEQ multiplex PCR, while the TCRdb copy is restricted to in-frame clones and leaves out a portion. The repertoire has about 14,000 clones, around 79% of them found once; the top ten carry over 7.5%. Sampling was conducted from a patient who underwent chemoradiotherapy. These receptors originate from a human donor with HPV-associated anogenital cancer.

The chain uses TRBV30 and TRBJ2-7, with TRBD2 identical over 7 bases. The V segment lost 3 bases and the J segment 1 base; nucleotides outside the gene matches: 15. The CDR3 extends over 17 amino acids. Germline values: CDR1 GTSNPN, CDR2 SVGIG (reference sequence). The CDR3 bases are TGTGCCTGGAGGAAAAGGGGCACGGGAGGCCGTTCCTACGAGCAGTACTTC. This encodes CAWRKRGTGGRSYEQYF.

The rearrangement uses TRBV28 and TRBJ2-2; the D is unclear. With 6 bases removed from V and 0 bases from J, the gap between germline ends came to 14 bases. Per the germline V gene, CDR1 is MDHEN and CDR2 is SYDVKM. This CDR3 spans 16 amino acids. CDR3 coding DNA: TGTGCCAGCAGCCCATTCCGGGCCGCGAACACCGGGGAGCTGTTTTTT. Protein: CASSPFRAANTGELFF. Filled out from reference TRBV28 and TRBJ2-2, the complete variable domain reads DVKVTQSSRYLVKRTGEKVFLECVQDMDHENMFWYRQDPGLGLRLIYFSYDVKMKEKGDIPEGYSVSREKKERFSLILESASTNQTSMYLCASSPFRAANTGELFFGEGSRLTVL.

CDR3 protein: CASSLLSTWIGAGDHTDTQYF. The CDR3 coding sequence is TGTGCCAGCAGCTTATTATCAACCTGGATTGGAGCGGGAGACCATACAGATACGCAGTATTTT. This chain connects TRBV7-6 to TRBJ2-3; 8 bases line up with TRBD2. Germline lookup yields CDR1 SGHVS and CDR2 FNYEAQ. The trim removed 2 bases at V and 3 bases at J, leaving 22 bases unmatched. This CDR3 has 21 amino acids.

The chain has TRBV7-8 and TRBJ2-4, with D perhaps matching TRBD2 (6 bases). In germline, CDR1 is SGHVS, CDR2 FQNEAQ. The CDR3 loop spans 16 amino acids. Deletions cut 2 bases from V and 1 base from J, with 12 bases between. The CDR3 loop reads CASSLLGGRAKNIQYF. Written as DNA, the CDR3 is TGTGCCAGCAGCTTACTTGGGGGGAGGGCCAAAAACATTCAGTACTTC.

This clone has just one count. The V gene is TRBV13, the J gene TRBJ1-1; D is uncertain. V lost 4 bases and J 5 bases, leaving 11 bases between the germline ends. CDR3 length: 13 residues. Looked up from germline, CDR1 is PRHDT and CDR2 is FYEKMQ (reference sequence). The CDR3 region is CASSSIAGTEAFF. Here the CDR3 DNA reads TGTGCCAGCAGCTCAATAGCAGGAACTGAAGCTTTCTTT. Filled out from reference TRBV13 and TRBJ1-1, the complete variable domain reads AAGVIQSPRHLIKEKRETATLKCYPIPRHDTVYWYQQGPGQDPQFLISFYEKMQSDKGSIPDRFSAQQFSDYHSELNMSSLELGDSALYFCASSSIAGTEAFFGQGTRLTVV.

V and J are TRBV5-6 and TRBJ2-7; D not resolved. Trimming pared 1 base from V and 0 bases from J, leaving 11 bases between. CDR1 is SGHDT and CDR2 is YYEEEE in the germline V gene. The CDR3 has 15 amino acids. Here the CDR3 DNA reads TGTGCCAGCAGCTTGAGTAGGATGGGCTCCTACGAGCAGTACTTC. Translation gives CASSLSRMGSYEQYF.

CDR3 sequence: CASSPQRSGLGSPLHF. CDR3 bases: TGCGCCAGCAGCCCCCAGCGCTCAGGGTTAGGTTCACCCCTCCACTTT. This chain connects TRBV4-1 to TRBJ1-6; D may be TRBD1 (5 bases). The CDR3 runs to 16 residues. Trimming stripped 4 bases from V and 9 bases from J, with 19 bases between. Germline V gives CDR1 MGHRA, CDR2 YSYEKL.

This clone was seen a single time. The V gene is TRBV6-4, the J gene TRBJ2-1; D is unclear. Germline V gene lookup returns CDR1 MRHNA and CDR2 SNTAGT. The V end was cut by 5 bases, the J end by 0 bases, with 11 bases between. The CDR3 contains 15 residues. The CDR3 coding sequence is TGTGCCAGCAGTAGGCAGCCCGTCTCCTACAATGAGCAGTTCTTC. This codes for CASSRQPVSYNEQFF.

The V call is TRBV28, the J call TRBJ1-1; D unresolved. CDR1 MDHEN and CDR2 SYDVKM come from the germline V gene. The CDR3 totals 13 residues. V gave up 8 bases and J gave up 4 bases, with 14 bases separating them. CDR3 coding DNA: TGTGCCAGCCTTAGAATCGAGGGCACTGAAGCTTTCTTT. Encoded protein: CASLRIEGTEAFF.

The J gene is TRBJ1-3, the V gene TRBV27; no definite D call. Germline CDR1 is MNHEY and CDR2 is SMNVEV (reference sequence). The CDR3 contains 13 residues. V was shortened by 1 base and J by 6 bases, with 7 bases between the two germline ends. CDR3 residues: CASSLYGQNTIYF. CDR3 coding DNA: TGTGCCAGCAGTTTATACGGGCAAAACACCATATATTTT.

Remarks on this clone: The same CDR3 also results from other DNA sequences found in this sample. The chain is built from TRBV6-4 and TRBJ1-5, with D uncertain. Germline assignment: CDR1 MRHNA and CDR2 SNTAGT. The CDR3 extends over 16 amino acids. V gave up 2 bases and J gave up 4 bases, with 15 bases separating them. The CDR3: CASSDRRTEENQPQHF. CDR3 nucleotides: TGTGCCAGCAGTGACCGAAGGACCGAGGAGAATCAGCCCCAGCATTTT.

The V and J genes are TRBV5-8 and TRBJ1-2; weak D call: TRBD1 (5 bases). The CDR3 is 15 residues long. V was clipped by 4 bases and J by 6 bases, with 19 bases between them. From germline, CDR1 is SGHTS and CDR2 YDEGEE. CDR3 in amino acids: CASSPGTGPLNGYTF. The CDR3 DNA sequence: TGTGCCAGCAGCCCGGGGACGGGACCGCTCAATGGCTACACCTTC.

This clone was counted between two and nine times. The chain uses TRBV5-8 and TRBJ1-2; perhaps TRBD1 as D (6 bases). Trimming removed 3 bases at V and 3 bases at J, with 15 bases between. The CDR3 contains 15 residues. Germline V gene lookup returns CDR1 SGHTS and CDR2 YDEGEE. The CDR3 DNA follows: TGTGCCAGCAGCTCCGAGTCGGGGGCCGACTATGGCTACACCTTC. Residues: CASSSESGADYGYTF.